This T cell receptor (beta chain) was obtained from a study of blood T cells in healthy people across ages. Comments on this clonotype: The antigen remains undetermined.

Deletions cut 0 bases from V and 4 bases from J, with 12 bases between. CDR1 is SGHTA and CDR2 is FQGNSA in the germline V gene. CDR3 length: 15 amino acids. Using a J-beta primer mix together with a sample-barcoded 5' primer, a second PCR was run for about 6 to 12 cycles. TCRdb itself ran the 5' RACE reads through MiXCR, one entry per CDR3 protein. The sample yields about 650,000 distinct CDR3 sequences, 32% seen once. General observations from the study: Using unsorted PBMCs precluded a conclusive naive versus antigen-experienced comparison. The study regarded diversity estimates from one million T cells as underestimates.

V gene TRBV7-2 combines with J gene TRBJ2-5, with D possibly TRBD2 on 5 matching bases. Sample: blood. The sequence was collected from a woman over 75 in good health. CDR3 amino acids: CASSLARGEGETQYF. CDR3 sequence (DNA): TGTGCCAGCAGCTTAGCGCGCGGTGAGGGAGAGACCCAGTACTTC.